This TCR beta chain was sequenced in a study of radiotherapy plus CTLA-4 blockade in lung cancer. In the study overall: An objective response was seen in about 18% of patients, and disease control in 30% to 35%.

Assay: immunoSEQ multiplex PCR; the TCRdb copy retains only in-frame clones and omits some. This sample carries 70,000 to 85,000 clones, less than 85% of them seen once, and the ten largest clones take roughly 10%. This clone was counted only a few times. The sample in question was peripheral blood, obtained from a patient treated with radiotherapy plus ipilimumab. This clonotype was obtained from a human donor with non-small cell lung cancer whose response to radiotherapy plus ipilimumab could not be evaluated.

The chain's CDR3 is CASSYSRRAAYEQYF. Written as DNA, the CDR3 is TGTGCCAGCAGTTACTCGAGGAGGGCGGCCTACGAGCAGTACTTC. This chain links TRBV6-5 with TRBJ2-7; D perhaps matches TRBD2 (6 bases). The V gene's germline CDR1 is MNHEY and CDR2 SVGAGI. V lost 0 bases and J lost 2, with 11 bases in between. The CDR3 has 15 amino acids.